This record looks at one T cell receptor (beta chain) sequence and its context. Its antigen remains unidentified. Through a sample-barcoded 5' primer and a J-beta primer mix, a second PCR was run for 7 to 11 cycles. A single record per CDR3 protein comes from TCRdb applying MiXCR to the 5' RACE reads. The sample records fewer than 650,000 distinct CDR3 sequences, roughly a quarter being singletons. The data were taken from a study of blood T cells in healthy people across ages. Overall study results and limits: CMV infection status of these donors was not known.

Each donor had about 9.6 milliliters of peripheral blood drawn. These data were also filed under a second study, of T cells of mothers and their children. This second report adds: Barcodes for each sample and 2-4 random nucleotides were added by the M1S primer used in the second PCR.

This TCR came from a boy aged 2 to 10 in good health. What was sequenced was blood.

As DNA, the CDR3 is TGTGCCTGGAGTGTACCGGGGAACACTGAAGCTTTCTTT. This gives the protein CAWSVPGNTEAFF. V and J are TRBV30 and TRBJ1-1; D not resolved. V shed 0 bases and J shed 1 base, with 6 bases lying between them. Germline lookup yields CDR1 GTSNPN and CDR2 SVGIG (reference sequence). This CDR3 is 13 amino acids long.